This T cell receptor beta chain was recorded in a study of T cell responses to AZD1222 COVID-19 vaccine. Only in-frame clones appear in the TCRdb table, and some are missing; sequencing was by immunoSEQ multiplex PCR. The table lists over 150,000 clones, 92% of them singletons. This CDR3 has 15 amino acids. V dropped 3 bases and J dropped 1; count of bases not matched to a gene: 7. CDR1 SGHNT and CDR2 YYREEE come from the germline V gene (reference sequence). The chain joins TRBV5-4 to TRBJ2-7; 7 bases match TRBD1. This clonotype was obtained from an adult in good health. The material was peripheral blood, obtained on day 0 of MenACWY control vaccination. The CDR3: CASSSGTAPSYEQYF. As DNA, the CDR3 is TGTGCCAGCAGCTCCGGGACAGCTCCTTCCTACGAGCAGTACTTC. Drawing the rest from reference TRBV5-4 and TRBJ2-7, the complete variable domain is ETGVTQSPTHLIKTRGQQVTLRCSSQSGHNTVSWYQQALGQGPQFIFQYYREEENGRGNFPPRFSGLQFPNYSSELNVNALELDDSALYLCASSSGTAPSYEQYFGPGTRLTVT.